This T cell receptor (beta chain) was retrieved from a study of blood T cell repertoires in COVID-19 (dated by TCRdb to the early 2020s). About the investigation overall: Collaborator samples came from the United States, Italy and Spain and covered acute and convalescent phases of COVID-19. The material from the prospective study consisted of cDNA or gDNA derived from T cells, B-cell-depleted T cells, or PBMCs. Deeply sampled blood TCRbeta repertoires from subjects exposed to, actively infected with, or recovered from COVID-19 were included in the dataset. The repertoires were released in a freely available public database intended as a resource for research on the immune response to SARS-CoV-2. The samples were drawn from the first 160 participants of the ongoing ImmuneRACE study and from more than 1,000 subjects provided by 6 global collaborators. Sample metadata almost always included a de-identified subject ID, COVID-19 status, age in years and sex. Where available, HLA class I and class II types were obtained from metadata supplied by the sample provider rather than from assay-based typing.

On this clone itself: Its binding antigen is unknown. Within one base of it there is no much larger clone, and no base qualities were kept.

Participants in the prospective study were aged 18 to 89 years, lived in under 30 United States geographic areas, and enrolled through a virtual design. To assign participants to cohorts, the prospective study relied on clinical history that participants themselves reported in a screening survey and a study questionnaire. Exposed participants had been in contact with someone with a PCR-confirmed or clinician-diagnosed COVID-19 case within 2 weeks of study entry. Each participant in the prospective study had whole blood, serum and a nasopharyngeal or oropharyngeal swab collected by mobile phlebotomists. Prospective study participants could optionally give additional blood draws and questionnaires over an approximately two-month period. Before DNA extraction, blood samples from the prospective study were shipped at room temperature or frozen. CDR1 MDHEN and CDR2 SYDVKM were looked up in the germline V gene. Spanning cysteine to phenylalanine, the CDR3 consists of 16 amino acids. CDR3 DNA is the only sequence kept; it has 48 bases, read in frame from the first base. V is clipped by 11 bases and J by 3 bases, and the sequence between their germline boundaries is 23 bases long.

Results and caveats for the whole study, not just this receptor: How much clinical and demographic metadata was included differed by source and by participant, and the metadata was provided uncurated.

TCRbeta CDR3 regions were amplified from genomic DNA using the immunoSEQ Assay, a bias-controlled multiplex PCR. For the original study's pipeline: The number of nucleated cells in each sample was estimated from the amplification of reference gene primers within the assay. To quantify the absolute abundance of each unique TCRbeta CDR3 rearrangement, sequence reads were collapsed and filtered. For each sample, productive Simpson clonality was calculated by taking the square root of Simpson's diversity index across productive rearrangements. Sourced from immuneACCESS, this table was stored by TCRdb with only in-frame sequences that have V and J called. A share of the clones is absent; for the studies checked, an unresolved V gene accounts for under half, and the remainder has no known explanation. The V and J calls and clone size come from that table; D and trimming were worked out from the DNA. The sample table shows 350,000 to 500,000 clones, and about 88% are seen once. Approximately 1.3% of the sample rests with the top ten.

The TCR was taken from a young woman who had been exposed to COVID-19. The sequence is built from TRBV28 and TRBJ1-5; a tentative D match to TRBD1 spans 5 bases. Sequencing used PBMCs or T cells enriched from blood (not recorded which). The DNA sequence is TGTGCCGCCCAACCAACAGGCAGGGCCATCAATCAGCCCCAGCATTTT. Translation gives CAAQPTGRAINQPQHF.